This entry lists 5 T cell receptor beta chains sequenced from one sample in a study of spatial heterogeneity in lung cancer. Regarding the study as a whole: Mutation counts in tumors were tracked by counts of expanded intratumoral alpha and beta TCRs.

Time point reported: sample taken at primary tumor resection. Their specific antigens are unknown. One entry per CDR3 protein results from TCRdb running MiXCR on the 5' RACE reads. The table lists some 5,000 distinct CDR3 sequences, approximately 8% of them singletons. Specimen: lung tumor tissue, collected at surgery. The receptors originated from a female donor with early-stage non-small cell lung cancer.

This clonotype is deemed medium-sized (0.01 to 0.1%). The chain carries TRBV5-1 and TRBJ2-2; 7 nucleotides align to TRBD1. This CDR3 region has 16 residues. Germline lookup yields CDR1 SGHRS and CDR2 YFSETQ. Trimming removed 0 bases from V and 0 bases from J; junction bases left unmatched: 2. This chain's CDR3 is CASSLDRGANTGELFF. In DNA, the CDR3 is TGCGCCAGCAGCTTGGACAGGGGTGCGAACACCGGGGAGCTGTTTTTT. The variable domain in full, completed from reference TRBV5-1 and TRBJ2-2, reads KAGVTQTPRYLIKTRGQQVTLSCSPISGHRSVSWYQQTPGQGLQFLFEYFSETQRNKGNFPGRFSGRQFSNSRSEMNVSTLELGDSALYLCASSLDRGANTGELFFGEGSRLTVL.

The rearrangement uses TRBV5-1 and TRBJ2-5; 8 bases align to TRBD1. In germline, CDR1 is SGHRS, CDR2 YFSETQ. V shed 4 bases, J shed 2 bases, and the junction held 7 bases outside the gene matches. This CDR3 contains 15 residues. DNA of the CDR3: TGCGCCAGCAGCCCGGACAGGGTCGGGCAAGAGACCCAGTACTTC. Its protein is CASSPDRVGQETQYF.

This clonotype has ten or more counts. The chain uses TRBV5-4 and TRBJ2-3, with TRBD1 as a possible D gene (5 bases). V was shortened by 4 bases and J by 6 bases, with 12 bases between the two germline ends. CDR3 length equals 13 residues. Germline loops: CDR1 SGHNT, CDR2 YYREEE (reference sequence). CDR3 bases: TGTGCCAGCAGCCAGGGTGGGTCCGATACGCAGTATTTT. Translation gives CASSQGGSDTQYF.

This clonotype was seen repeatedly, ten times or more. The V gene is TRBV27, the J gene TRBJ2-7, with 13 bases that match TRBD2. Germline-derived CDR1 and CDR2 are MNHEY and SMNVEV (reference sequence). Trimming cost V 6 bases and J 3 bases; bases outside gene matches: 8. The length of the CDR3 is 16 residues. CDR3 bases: TGTGCCAGCAGCTTAGGGACTAGCGGGGCCCGCTACGAGCAGTACTTC. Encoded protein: CASSLGTSGARYEQYF.

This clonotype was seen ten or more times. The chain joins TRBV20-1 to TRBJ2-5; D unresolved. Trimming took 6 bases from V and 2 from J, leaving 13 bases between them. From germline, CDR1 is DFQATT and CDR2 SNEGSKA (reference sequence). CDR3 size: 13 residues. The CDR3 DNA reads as TGCAGTGCCGTGACACCTGCGCAAGAGACCCAGTACTTC. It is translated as CSAVTPAQETQYF.